Below are 2 T cell receptor beta chains sequenced from a single sample in a study of blood T cell repertoires in COVID-19. Sequenced by immunoSEQ multiplex PCR; TCRdb stores in-frame clones only, minus some. The sample has 200,000 to 300,000 clones; 70% to 90% are singletons. The sample consisted of PBMCs or T cells enriched from blood (not recorded which). The receptors come from a man between 40 and 49 years old who had recovered from COVID-19.

This clone was observed once. This chain joins TRBV7-8 and TRBJ1-2; D may be TRBD1 (5 bases). Germline values: CDR1 SGHVS, CDR2 FQNEAQ. The CDR3 has 16 residues. The V gene lost 2 bases and the J gene lost 5 bases, with 18 bases spanning the gap. The CDR3 nucleotides read TGTGCCAGCAGCTTATATTTGCAGGGCGATAGATATGGCTACACCTTC. It yields the protein CASSLYLQGDRYGYTF. Full variable domain (missing parts from reference TRBV7-8 and TRBJ1-2): GAGVSQSPRYKVAKRGQDVALRCDPISGHVSLFWYQQALGQGPEFLTYFQNEAQLDKSGLPSDRFFAERPEGSVSTLKIQRTQQEDSAVYLCASSLYLQGDRYGYTFGSGTRLTVV.

This sequence joins TRBV28 and TRBJ2-7; the match to TRBD1 covers 8 bases. J was trimmed by 11 bases and V by 3 bases; bases with no gene match: 12. The germline gives CDR1 MDHEN, CDR2 SYDVKM. This CDR3 region has 14 residues. In nucleotides, the CDR3 is TGTGCCAGCAGTTTCCCCCCCGGACAGGGCGTTGAGTACTTC. Translation: CASSFPPGQGVEYF.